This TCR beta chain appears in the sequencing data of a study of cytomegalovirus exposure and HLA in healthy donors. Study-wide results and caveats: Rarity marked most TCR sequences, yet some public TCRs occurred in many donors. It was confirmed in vitro that a few of the CMV-associated chains were specific for CMV antigens. Cytomegalovirus status, reportedly, was diagnosed with high specificity and sensitivity by the classifier.

Remarks on this clone: No antigen is known for it.

Profiling relied on immunoSEQ multiplex PCR, and the TCRdb table lists in-frame clones only, not all of them. The sample holds some 160,000 clones; around 89% are singletons and the top ten take approximately 3%. The junction had 16 bases not matched to a gene; V was cut back by 5 bases and J by 7 bases. This CDR3 has 18 amino acids. Germline loops: CDR1 LNHDA, CDR2 SQIVND (reference sequence). The TCR originated in a man aged 18 to 30 in good health and CMV-seronegative. V is TRBV19 and J is TRBJ2-1; 11 positions agree with TRBD2. The material sequenced was PBMCs. CDR3 sequence reads: CASSLALSSGRRVNEQFF. CDR3 nucleotide sequence: TGTGCCAGTAGTTTAGCCCTTTCTAGCGGGAGGAGGGTTAATGAGCAGTTCTTC.